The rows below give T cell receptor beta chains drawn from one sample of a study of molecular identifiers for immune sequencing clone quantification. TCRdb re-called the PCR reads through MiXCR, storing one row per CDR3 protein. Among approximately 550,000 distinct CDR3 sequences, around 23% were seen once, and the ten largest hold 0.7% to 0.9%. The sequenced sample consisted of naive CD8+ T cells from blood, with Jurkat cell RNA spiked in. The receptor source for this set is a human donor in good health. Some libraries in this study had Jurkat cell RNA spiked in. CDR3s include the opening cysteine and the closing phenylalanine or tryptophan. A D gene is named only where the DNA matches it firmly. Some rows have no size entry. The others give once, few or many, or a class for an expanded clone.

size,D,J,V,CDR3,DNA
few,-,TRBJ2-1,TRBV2,CASRASVYNEQFF,TGTGCCAGCAGGGCTAGCGTATACAATGAGCAGTTCTTC
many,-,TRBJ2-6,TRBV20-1,CSARERRNSGANVLTF,TGCAGTGCTAGAGAGAGACGTAACTCTGGGGCCAACGTCCTGACTTTC
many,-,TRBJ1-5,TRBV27,CASSLSAWGNQPQHF,TGTGCCAGCAGTTTATCCGCTTGGGGCAATCAGCCCCAGCATTTT
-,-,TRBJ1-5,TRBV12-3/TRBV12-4,CASSSAGDQHF,TGTGCCAGCAGTTCCGCAGGGGACCAGCATTTT
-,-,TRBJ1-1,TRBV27,CASSAFASQGSEAFF,TGTGCCAGCAGCGCCTTCGCCTCCCAGGGATCTGAAGCTTTCTTT
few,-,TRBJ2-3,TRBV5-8,CASSLAEGGLTDTQYF,TGTGCCAGCAGCTTGGCCGAAGGGGGGCTCACAGATACGCAGTATTTT
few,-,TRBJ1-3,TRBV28,CASSFSLSSGNTIYF,TGTGCCAGCAGTTTTAGTCTAAGCTCTGGAAACACCATATATTTT
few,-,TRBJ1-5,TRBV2,CASSEKQGISNQPQHF,TGTGCCAGCAGTGAAAAACAGGGTATTAGCAATCAGCCCCAGCATTTT
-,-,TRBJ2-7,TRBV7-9,CASSLDLGLLSYEQYF,TGTGCCAGCAGCTTAGACTTAGGCCTCCTCTCCTACGAGCAGTACTTC
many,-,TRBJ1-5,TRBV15,CATSRVPGSNQPQHF,TGTGCCACCAGCAGGGTTCCAGGGAGCAATCAGCCCCAGCATTTT
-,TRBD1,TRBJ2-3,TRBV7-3,CASSATKQGLYLKGGTDTQYF,TGTGCCAGCAGCGCTACCAAACAGGGGCTATATCTAAAGGGTGGCACAGATACGCAGTATTTT
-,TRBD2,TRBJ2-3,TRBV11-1,CASSFSGVLTDTQYF,TGTGCCAGCAGCTTTAGCGGGGTCCTCACAGATACGCAGTATTTT
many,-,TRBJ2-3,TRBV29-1,CSVEGGVADTQYF,TGCAGCGTTGAAGGAGGGGTAGCGGATACGCAGTATTTT
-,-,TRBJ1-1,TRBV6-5,CASSHAATTSEAFF,TGTGCCAGCAGTCACGCCGCGACGACCAGTGAAGCTTTCTTT
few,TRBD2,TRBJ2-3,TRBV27,CASSLSPGTSGTDTQYF,TGTGCCAGCAGTTTATCTCCCGGGACTAGCGGCACAGATACGCAGTATTTT
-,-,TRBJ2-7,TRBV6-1,CASSEGAIPSYEQYF,TGTGCTAGCAGTGAAGGCGCTATACCCAGCTACGAGCAGTACTTC
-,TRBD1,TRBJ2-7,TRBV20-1,CSARDKTGGSYEQYF,TGCAGTGCTAGAGACAAGACAGGGGGCTCCTACGAGCAGTACTTC
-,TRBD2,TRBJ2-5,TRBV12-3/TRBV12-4,CASSFVLVAGGGETQYF,TGTGCCAGCAGTTTTGTCCTCGTAGCGGGGGGGGGAGAGACCCAGTACTTC
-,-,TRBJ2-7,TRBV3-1,CASSQGRGTGYYEQYF,TGTGCCAGCAGCCAGGGAAGGGGGACGGGATATTACGAGCAGTACTTC
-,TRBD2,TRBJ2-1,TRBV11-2,CASSLVWAGGLDEQFF,TGTGCCAGCAGCTTAGTATGGGCGGGGGGGCTGGATGAGCAGTTCTTC
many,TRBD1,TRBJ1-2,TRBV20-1,CSATIQGVGDYGYTF,TGCAGTGCCACGATACAGGGGGTCGGTGACTATGGCTACACCTTC
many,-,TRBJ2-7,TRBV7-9,CASSLGGTDREQYF,TGTGCCAGCAGCTTAGGGGGAACCGACAGGGAGCAGTACTTC
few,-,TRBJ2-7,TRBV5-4,CASSSLTPSEQYF,TGTGCCAGCAGCTCGTTGACACCCTCCGAGCAGTACTTC
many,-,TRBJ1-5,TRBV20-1,CSASQRNSNQPQHF,TGCAGTGCGTCACAGAGAAATAGCAATCAGCCCCAGCATTTT
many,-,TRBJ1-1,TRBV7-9,CASSKSVGMNTEAFF,TGTGCCAGCAGCAAGAGTGTAGGAATGAACACTGAAGCTTTCTTT
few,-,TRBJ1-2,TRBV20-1,CSAIINYGYTF,TGCAGTGCCATTATTAACTATGGCTACACCTTC
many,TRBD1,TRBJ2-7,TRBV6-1,CASSEEASQGNEQYF,TGTGCCAGCAGTGAAGAGGCTTCACAGGGGAACGAGCAGTACTTC
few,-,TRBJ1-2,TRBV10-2,CASSEKGMVPYGYTF,TGCGCCAGCAGTGAGAAGGGCATGGTGCCCTATGGCTACACCTTC
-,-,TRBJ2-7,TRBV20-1,CSATFLGEEPYEQYF,TGCAGTGCTACATTCTTGGGGGAGGAGCCCTACGAGCAGTACTTC
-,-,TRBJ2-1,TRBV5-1,CASSVVGKDEQFF,TGCGCCAGCAGCGTTGTAGGGAAAGATGAGCAGTTCTTC
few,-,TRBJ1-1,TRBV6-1,CASSEYINGGNTEAFF,TGTGCCAGCAGTGAATACATTAACGGAGGGAACACTGAAGCTTTCTTT
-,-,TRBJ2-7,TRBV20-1,CSASTSTYEQYF,TGCAGTGCCTCAACTAGTACCTACGAGCAGTACTTC
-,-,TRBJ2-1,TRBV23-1,CASSQSHPGTSTEQFF,TGCGCCAGCAGTCAATCGCACCCCGGGACTTCAACCGAGCAGTTCTTC
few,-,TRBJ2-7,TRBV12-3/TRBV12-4,CASSLIWVEQYF,TGTGCCAGCAGTTTAATCTGGGTCGAGCAGTACTTC
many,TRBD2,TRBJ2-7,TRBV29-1,CSVVGGSSYEQYF,TGCAGCGTAGTCGGGGGGAGCTCCTACGAGCAGTACTTC
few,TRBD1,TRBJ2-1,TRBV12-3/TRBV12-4,CASSLTRGLERSSYNEQFF,TGTGCCAGCAGTTTAACCAGGGGGCTCGAGCGGAGCTCCTACAATGAGCAGTTCTTC
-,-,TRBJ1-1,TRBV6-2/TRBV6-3,CASSYDRMTMNTEAFF,TGTGCCAGCAGTTACGACAGGATGACCATGAACACTGAAGCTTTCTTT
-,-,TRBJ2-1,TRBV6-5,CASSPTRGSSYNEQFF,TGTGCCAGCAGCCCAACCCGGGGCAGCTCCTACAATGAGCAGTTCTTC
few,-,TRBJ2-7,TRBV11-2,CASSIARGTGGPYEQYF,TGTGCCAGCAGCATCGCCCGGGGTACAGGAGGACCCTACGAGCAGTACTTC
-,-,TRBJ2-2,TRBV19,CASTLANTNTGELFF,TGTGCCAGTACCTTAGCGAACACGAACACCGGGGAGCTGTTTTTT
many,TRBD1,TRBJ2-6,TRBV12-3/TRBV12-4,CASSIQGSGANVLTF,TGTGCCAGCAGTATACAGGGGTCTGGGGCCAACGTCCTGACTTTC
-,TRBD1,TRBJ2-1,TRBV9,CASSVWDRGFYGEQFF,TGTGCCAGCAGCGTATGGGACAGGGGGTTTTACGGTGAGCAGTTCTTC
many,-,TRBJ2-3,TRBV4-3,CASSPGTTDTQYF,TGCGCCAGCAGCCCTGGCACTACAGATACGCAGTATTTT
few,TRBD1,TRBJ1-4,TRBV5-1,CASSSGQGRGFGKLFF,TGCGCCAGCAGCTCGGGACAGGGTAGGGGCTTCGGAAAACTGTTTTTT
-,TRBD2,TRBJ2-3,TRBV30,CAWSGTSVKTDTQYF,TGTGCCTGGAGTGGGACTAGCGTTAAAACAGATACGCAGTATTTT
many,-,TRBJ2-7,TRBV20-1,CSARDQGIYEQYF,TGCAGTGCTAGAGATCAGGGGATCTACGAGCAGTACTTC
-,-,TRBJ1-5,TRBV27,CASSLGYNRPQHF,TGTGCCAGCAGTCTTGGCTACAATCGGCCCCAGCATTTT
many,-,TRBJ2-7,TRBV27,CASSLLEYPYEQYF,TGTGCCAGCAGTTTATTGGAGTATCCCTACGAGCAGTACTTC
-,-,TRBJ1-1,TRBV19,CASSIDPSGMNTEAFF,TGTGCCAGTAGTATAGATCCTTCGGGCATGAACACTGAAGCTTTCTTT
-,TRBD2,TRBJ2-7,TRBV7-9,CASSQTRPGTSGGAHAQYF,TGTGCCAGCAGCCAAACCAGACCAGGGACTAGCGGGGGGGCTCACGCGCAGTACTTC
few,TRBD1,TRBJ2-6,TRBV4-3,CASSQTTGTGEFSGANVLTF,TGCGCCAGCAGCCAGACCACCGGGACAGGCGAATTCTCTGGGGCCAACGTCCTGACTTTC